The rows below give T cell receptor beta chains drawn from one sample of a study of blood T cell repertoires in COVID-19. Sequencing was performed with immunoSEQ multiplex PCR; in TCRdb, only in-frame clones are kept and a portion is missing. The sample includes some 97,000 clones, 88% seen only once; the top ten take 5%. Sequencing used peripheral blood. The source is a human donor in a cohort sampled during active COVID-19. The CDR3 runs from the conserved cysteine through the conserved F or W. Each record gives: J gene, D gene, clone size, V gene, CDR3 protein, CDR3 DNA. D genes are given only for firm matches. Expanded clones are given a class, and other clones once, few, many or no size at all.

TRBJ1-1 - - TRBV6-6 CASSHERAFF TGTGCCAGCAGTCACGAGCGGGCTTTCTTT
TRBJ2-7 - - TRBV5-1 CASSRGYEQYF TGCGCCAGCAGTCGGGGCTACGAGCAGTACTTC
TRBJ2-1 TRBD2 - TRBV4-1 CASSQEPPGSGGTYNEQFF TGCGCCAGCAGCCAAGAACCCCCGGGTAGCGGGGGTACCTACAATGAGCAGTTCTTC
TRBJ2-5 - - TRBV9 CASSVAQNRRETQYF TGTGCCAGCAGCGTAGCTCAGAACCGGAGAGAGACCCAGTACTTC
TRBJ1-2 - - TRBV7-8 CASSSQTASNYGYTF TGTGCCAGCAGCTCCCAGACAGCCAGCAACTATGGCTACACCTTC
TRBJ2-5 TRBD1 - TRBV10-2 CASHDLGQGPGTQYF TGCGCCAGCCACGATTTAGGACAGGGGCCAGGGACCCAGTACTTC
TRBJ1-1 - - TRBV29-1 CSVEGDWNTEAFF TGCAGCGTTGAAGGTGACTGGAACACTGAAGCTTTCTTT
TRBJ2-4 TRBD1 - TRBV3-1/TRBV3-2 CASSPGTGGMAKNIQYF TGTGCCAGCAGCCCCGGGACAGGGGGCATGGCCAAAAACATTCAGTACTTC
TRBJ2-3 TRBD2 - TRBV19 CASSPELRLAGTDTQYF TGTGCCAGTAGTCCGGAACTGAGACTAGCGGGTACCGATACGCAGTATTTT
TRBJ2-7 TRBD2 - TRBV5-1 CASSLTSDRSYEQYF TGCGCCAGCAGCTTGACTAGCGACCGCTCCTACGAGCAGTACTTC
TRBJ1-3 TRBD1 - TRBV9 CASRGQESSGNTIYF TGTGCCAGCAGGGGACAGGAAAGCTCTGGAAACACCATATATTTT
TRBJ1-2 TRBD1 - TRBV5-1 CASTPRDRTNYGYTF TGCGCCAGCACACCCCGGGACAGGACTAACTATGGCTACACCTTC
TRBJ1-6 TRBD1 - TRBV30 CAWSEGTGGSPLHF TGTGCCTGGAGTGAAGGGACAGGGGGATCACCCCTCCACTTT
TRBJ2-7 - - TRBV4-1 CASSQDPAVSSYEQYF TGCGCCAGCAGCCAAGATCCAGCGGTGAGCTCCTACGAGCAGTACTTC
TRBJ2-7 TRBD2 - TRBV27 CASSLTGTSGYEQYF TGTGCCAGCAGTCTAACCGGGACTAGCGGCTACGAGCAGTACTTC
TRBJ2-1 TRBD1 - TRBV5-4 CASSPGTGGYNEQFF TGTGCCAGCAGCCCCGGGACAGGGGGCTACAATGAGCAGTTCTTC
TRBJ2-1 TRBD2 - TRBV6-4 CASRKTSASSYNEQFF TGTGCCAGCAGGAAGACTAGCGCCAGCTCCTACAATGAGCAGTTCTTC
TRBJ1-5 TRBD1 - TRBV30 CAWSRLEGQRPQPQHF TGTGCCTGGTCTCGCCTAGAGGGACAGCGACCCCAGCCCCAGCATTTT
TRBJ2-7 TRBD2 few TRBV7-2 CASSPQTGATLAGVLGQYF TGTGCCAGCAGCCCTCAGACGGGGGCGACGCTAGCGGGAGTATTAGGGCAGTACTTC
TRBJ2-5 - - TRBV5-1 CASSFQGTQETQYF TGCGCCAGCAGTTTCCAGGGGACCCAAGAGACCCAGTACTTC
TRBJ1-5 - - TRBV19 CASSRDNSNQPQHF TGTGCCAGTAGCCGGGACAATAGCAATCAGCCCCAGCATTTT
TRBJ2-5 TRBD1 - TRBV28 CASRGLQGGLETQYF TGTGCCAGCAGGGGTCTACAAGGGGGCTTGGAGACCCAGTACTTC
TRBJ2-1 - - TRBV2 CASSEIARFNEQFF TGTGCCAGCAGTGAAATCGCTAGGTTCAATGAGCAGTTCTTC
TRBJ2-1 - - TRBV29-1 CSALGGGSGYNEQFF TGCAGCGCCCTTGGGGGCGGGAGTGGCTACAATGAGCAGTTCTTC
TRBJ1-5 - few TRBV6-5 CASSPTRVNQPQHF TGTGCCAGCAGCCCGACCAGGGTAAATCAGCCCCAGCATTTT
TRBJ1-1 - - TRBV7-3 CASSLTPAGRGTEAFF TGTGCCAGCAGCTTAACTCCCGCAGGAAGGGGGACTGAAGCTTTCTTT
TRBJ2-3 - - TRBV10-3 CAIRASTDTQYF TGTGCCATCAGAGCGAGCACAGATACGCAGTATTTT
TRBJ2-7 TRBD1 - TRBV19 CASSRRTGADYEQYF TGTGCCAGTAGCCGTAGAACAGGGGCCGACTACGAGCAGTACTTC
TRBJ2-7 TRBD2 - TRBV5-4 CASSLGLAGFIDEQYF TGTGCCAGCAGCTTGGGACTAGCGGGATTCATAGACGAGCAGTACTTC
TRBJ1-5 TRBD1 once TRBV5-1 CASSSTGAGQPQHF TGCGCCAGCAGCTCGACAGGGGCTGGTCAGCCCCAGCATTTT
TRBJ1-4 TRBD1 - TRBV5-4 CASSRAGQGSEKLFF TGTGCCAGCAGTCGAGCGGGACAGGGGTCGGAAAAACTGTTTTTT
TRBJ2-1 - - TRBV7-8 CASTRGLAISYNEQFF TGTGCCAGCACCAGAGGTCTAGCGATCTCCTACAATGAGCAGTTCTTC
TRBJ2-1 TRBD2 once TRBV5-1 CASSLVAGEVDEQFF TGCGCCAGCAGCTTAGTAGCGGGAGAGGTCGATGAGCAGTTCTTC
TRBJ2-1 - - TRBV9 CASSVDGRSVNEQFF TGTGCCAGCAGCGTAGACGGGAGATCTGTCAATGAGCAGTTCTTC
TRBJ2-3 TRBD2 - TRBV10-3 CAISESGAGGARTDTQYF TGTGCCATCAGTGAGTCAGGCGCGGGAGGGGCCCGCACAGATACGCAGTATTTT
TRBJ2-1 - - TRBV27 CASKRMRVGLGQFF TGTGCCAGCAAAAGGATGCGGGTAGGTTTGGGGCAGTTCTTC